Presented here are 32 T cell receptor beta chains from one specimen sequenced in a study of blood T cell repertoires in COVID-19. Assay used: immunoSEQ multiplex PCR; TCRdb lists only in-frame clones, some missing. The data show about 280,000 clones, nearly 90% seen once. Sequenced: peripheral blood. The receptor set was obtained from a man younger than 30 with active or convalescent COVID-19.

V is TRBV6-5 and J is TRBJ2-7, with 7 nucleotides matching TRBD1. Unmatched junction bases numbered 5, after V lost 5 bases and J lost 4 bases. The germline V gene encodes CDR1 MNHEY and CDR2 SVGAGI. The CDR3 consists of 13 residues. The CDR3 spells CASSPGTEYEQYF. DNA for the CDR3: TGTGCCAGCAGTCCCGGGACAGAATACGAGCAGTACTTC.

V is TRBV11-2 and J is TRBJ1-2; 8 bases agree with TRBD1. Trimming removed 1 base from V and 4 bases from J; junction bases left unmatched: 8. From germline, CDR1 is SGHAT and CDR2 FQNNGV. CDR3 size: 16 residues. CDR3 nucleotides: TGTGCCAGCAGCTTAGTCGGGCCAGGGGGCGGCTATGGCTACACCTTC. This gives the protein CASSLVGPGGGYGYTF. Complete variable domain (other parts from reference TRBV11-2 and TRBJ1-2): EAGVAQSPRYKIIEKRQSVAFWCNPISGHATLYWYQQILGQGPKLLIQFQNNGVVDDSQLPKDRFSAERLKGVDSTLKIQPAKLEDSAVYLCASSLVGPGGGYGYTFGSGTRLTVV.

The genes are TRBV10-3 and TRBJ2-3; 8 positions agree with TRBD2. Germline V gene sequence: CDR1 ENHRY, CDR2 SYGVKD. This CDR3 is built from 15 residues. V dropped 3 bases and J dropped 5; count of bases not matched to a gene: 7. CDR3 in amino acids: CAISDWSGGIDTQYF. DNA for the CDR3: TGTGCCATCAGTGATTGGAGCGGGGGAATAGATACGCAGTATTTT.

The rearrangement uses TRBV10-3 and TRBJ1-1; TRBD1 matches at 8 bases. Germline V CDR1 and CDR2: ENHRY, SYGVKD. Trimming removed 10 bases from V and 5 bases from J; junction bases left unmatched: 9. The CDR3 has 13 residues. CDR3 amino acids: CATMTGAGTEAFF. In nucleotides, the CDR3 is TGTGCCACAATGACAGGGGCAGGGACTGAAGCTTTCTTT.

The sample holds one count of this clone. This rearrangement joins TRBV29-1 to TRBJ2-7; TRBD1 matches 7 bases. Looked up from germline, CDR1 is SQVTM and CDR2 is ANQGSEA. The CDR3 has 12 residues. V shed 1 base, J shed 4 bases, and the junction held 1 base outside the gene matches. This CDR3 reads CSVEADRYEQYF. CDR3 DNA: TGCAGCGTTGAAGCGGACAGGTACGAGCAGTACTTC.

This chain connects TRBV19 to TRBJ1-5, with D possibly matching TRBD1 (6 bases). The length of the CDR3 is 14 residues. The germline CDR1 and CDR2 sequences are LNHDA and SQIVND (reference sequence). V was cut by 2 bases and J by 5 bases, with 10 bases left in between. The CDR3 region is CASSIPTGDQPQHF. The CDR3 DNA reads as TGTGCCAGTAGTATACCGACAGGCGATCAGCCCCAGCATTTT.

The chain employs TRBV12-5 and TRBJ1-1, with 12 bases aligning to TRBD1. Trimming took 6 bases from V and 4 from J; bases not matched to a gene: 3. Germline CDR1 is LGHNT and CDR2 is FRNRAP. The CDR3 spans 14 residues. Written as DNA, the CDR3 is TGTGCTAGTGGGCCGGGACAGGGGGCCACTGAAGCTTTCTTT. It codes for CASGPGQGATEAFF.

The J gene is TRBJ1-2, the V gene TRBV5-4; D not resolved. The CDR3 has 15 residues. Trimming pared 0 bases from V and 1 base from J, leaving 10 bases between. Germline V gene data show CDR1 as SGHNT and CDR2 as YYREEE (reference sequence). The CDR3 DNA follows: TGTGCCAGCAGCTTGGCCAAGGAGGGTAACTATGGCTACACCTTC. Its protein product is CASSLAKEGNYGYTF. Based on the CDR3 plus reference TRBV5-4 and TRBJ1-2, the full variable domain is ETGVTQSPTHLIKTRGQQVTLRCSSQSGHNTVSWYQQALGQGPQFIFQYYREEENGRGNFPPRFSGLQFPNYSSELNVNALELDDSALYLCASSLAKEGNYGYTFGSGTRLTVV.

The chain uses TRBV5-6 and TRBJ1-1; 7 nucleotides align to TRBD1. The CDR3 consists of 12 residues. After removal of 2 bases from V and 5 bases from J, the junction contained 0 bases not matched to a gene. From germline, CDR1 is SGHDT and CDR2 YYEEEE. CDR3: CASSLQGTEAFF. In DNA form, the CDR3 reads TGTGCCAGCAGCTTACAGGGGACTGAAGCTTTCTTT.

This clone appeared once. The V gene is TRBV7-9, the J gene TRBJ2-7, with a tentative D call TRBD1 (6 bases). CDR1 and CDR2 from the germline V gene are SEHNR and FQNEAQ (reference sequence). Trimming stripped 1 base from V and 2 bases from J, with 9 bases between. The CDR3 spans 14 residues. The CDR3 DNA sequence: TGTGCCAGCAGCTTAGATCAGGGGCCCTACGAGCAGTACTTC. Encoded protein: CASSLDQGPYEQYF.

The chain couples TRBV10-2 to TRBJ1-5, with D possibly being TRBD1 (5 bases). V shed 4 bases and J shed 6 bases, with 10 bases lying between them. The CDR3 consists of 13 residues. Germline V gives CDR1 WSHSY, CDR2 SAAADI. The CDR3 here is CASSGQGGQPQHF. The CDR3 bases are TGCGCCAGCAGTGGTCAGGGTGGTCAGCCCCAGCATTTT.

This clone was detected only once. The rearrangement uses TRBV9 and TRBJ1-2; TRBD1 matches at 9 bases. V gave up 4 bases and J gave up 4 bases; unmatched junction bases: 5. The germline gives CDR1 SGDLS, CDR2 YYNGEE. CDR3 length: 14 amino acids. The CDR3 DNA sequence: TGTGCCAGCAGCAAAGACAGGGGGAGCTATGGCTACACCTTC. Translation: CASSKDRGSYGYTF.

The rearrangement joins TRBV2 to TRBJ1-1, with 8 bases that match TRBD1. The CDR3 length is 16 residues. Per the germline V gene, CDR1 is SNHLY and CDR2 is FYNNEI. The junction had 11 bases not matched to a gene; V was cut back by 4 bases and J by 4 bases. In nucleotides, the CDR3 is TGTGCCAGCAGTGGGGGAAGGACAGGGATCCTCACTGAAGCTTTCTTT. Amino acids: CASSGGRTGILTEAFF.

The V and J genes are TRBV11-1 and TRBJ1-1, with 9 bases lining up with TRBD1. V dropped 1 base and J dropped 2; count of bases not matched to a gene: 2. The CDR3 has 15 residues. Germline lookup yields CDR1 SGHAT and CDR2 FQDESV (reference sequence). The DNA for the CDR3 is TGTGCCAGCAGCTTAGGGACAGGGGAAAACACTGAAGCTTTCTTT. Its protein product is CASSLGTGENTEAFF.

The rearrangement links TRBV19 to TRBJ1-3, with unresolved D. This CDR3 region has 14 residues. Germline V CDR1 and CDR2: LNHDA, SQIVND (reference sequence). V was cut by 7 bases and J by 0 bases, with 10 bases left in between. The CDR3 loop reads CASILTSSGNTIYF. The CDR3 DNA reads TGTGCCAGTATACTAACGAGCTCTGGAAACACCATATATTTT.

The chain combines TRBV29-1 with TRBJ1-2; TRBD1 agrees at 8 bases. Germline V gene sequence: CDR1 SQVTM, CDR2 ANQGSEA. The CDR3 is 13 residues long. J gave up 4 bases and V 0 bases, and 1 base lay outside the gene matches. This CDR3 reads CSVEDGQGYGYTF. Written as DNA, the CDR3 is TGCAGCGTTGAAGATGGACAGGGCTATGGCTACACCTTC.

The J gene is TRBJ2-1, the V gene TRBV6-2 or TRBV6-3; 9 nucleotides align to TRBD1. Looked up from germline, CDR1 is MNHEY and CDR2 is SVGEGT. This CDR3 comprises 15 residues. Trimming removed 0 bases from V and 8 bases from J; junction bases left unmatched: 5. CDR3 coding DNA: TGTGCCAGCAGTTACTCAAGGGACAGGGCCGATGAGCAGTTCTTC. As protein: CASSYSRDRADEQFF.

V is TRBV19 and J is TRBJ1-2; TRBD1 agrees at 10 bases. Germline assignment: CDR1 LNHDA and CDR2 SQIVND (reference sequence). V lost 7 bases and J lost 4; bases outside the gene matches: 6. The CDR3 covers 14 residues. CDR3 DNA sequence: TGTGCCAGTAAACGGGACAGGGGTGGCTATGGCTACACCTTC. This gives the protein CASKRDRGGYGYTF.

The CDR3 here is CASRRGGRNTQYF. CDR3 DNA sequence: TGCGCCAGCAGGCGGGGGGGCCGAAATACGCAGTATTTT. The V call is TRBV10-2, the J call TRBJ2-3, with TRBD2 matching over 9 bases. Germline V CDR1 and CDR2: WSHSY, SAAADI. With 6 bases clipped from V and 7 bases from J, the junction kept 5 bases outside the gene matches. This CDR3 spans 13 amino acids.

This chain uses TRBV5-6 with TRBJ2-4, with 15 bases lining up with TRBD2. CDR1 is SGHDT, CDR2 YYEEEE, per germline. Trimming removed 4 bases from V and 3 bases from J; junction bases left unmatched: 11. The CDR3 runs 19 residues. Written as DNA, the CDR3 is TGTGCCAGCAGCCTCCGCGGACTAGCGGGGGGGCAAGGCAAAAACATTCAGTACTTC. This encodes CASSLRGLAGGQGKNIQYF.

V is TRBV5-4 and J is TRBJ2-6, with D possibly matching TRBD1 (5 bases). V was clipped by 0 bases and J by 4 bases, with 5 bases between them. CDR1 is SGHNT and CDR2 is YYREEE in the germline V gene (reference sequence). CDR3 length: 14 residues. CDR3 sequence: CASSLEGGANVLTF. CDR3 coding DNA: TGTGCCAGCAGCTTGGAGGGGGGGGCCAACGTCCTGACTTTC. Together with reference TRBV5-4 and TRBJ2-6, the CDR3 gives the full variable domain: ETGVTQSPTHLIKTRGQQVTLRCSSQSGHNTVSWYQQALGQGPQFIFQYYREEENGRGNFPPRFSGLQFPNYSSELNVNALELDDSALYLCASSLEGGANVLTFGAGSRLTVL.

CDR3 residues: CASTDLRSSYEQYF. The CDR3, as DNA: TGCGCCAGCACGGATCTTAGGAGCTCCTACGAGCAGTACTTC. This rearrangement joins TRBV5-1 to TRBJ2-7; D not resolved. V was trimmed by 6 bases and J by 0 bases, leaving 13 bases between them. From germline, CDR1 is SGHRS and CDR2 YFSETQ. The CDR3 runs to 14 residues.

As DNA, the CDR3 is TGTGCCAGCAGCTCTACCGGGACATCCCCTGAAGCTTTCTTT. Amino acids: CASSSTGTSPEAFF. The gene calls are TRBV7-3 and TRBJ1-1; D is possibly TRBD1 (6 bases). V lost 4 bases, J lost 6 bases, and 15 bases lay in between. Germline V gene data show CDR1 as SGHTA and CDR2 as FQGTGA. CDR3 size: 14 residues.

The genes are TRBV6-4 and TRBJ2-1; 13 positions agree with TRBD2. Unmatched junction bases numbered 7, after V lost 5 bases and J lost 6 bases. The CDR3 is 16 amino acids. Germline loops: CDR1 MRHNA, CDR2 SNTAGT. CDR3 sequence reads: CASSPTSGGVANEQFF. DNA for the CDR3: TGTGCCAGCAGTCCTACTAGCGGGGGGGTAGCCAATGAGCAGTTCTTC.

The genes are TRBV14 and TRBJ1-6, with a weak D call TRBD1 (5 bases). V was trimmed by 4 bases and J by 10 bases, leaving 11 bases between them. The length of the CDR3 is 13 residues. Germline-derived CDR1 and CDR2 are SGHDN and FVKESK. As DNA, the CDR3 is TGTGCCAGCAGCCGAACGGGGGGGTCACCCCTCCACTTT. It specifies CASSRTGGSPLHF.

This chain links TRBV7-9 with TRBJ2-7; possibly TRBD1 for D (5 bases). This CDR3 contains 16 residues. Germline V gene data show CDR1 as SEHNR and CDR2 as FQNEAQ (reference sequence). The V and J ends lost 5 bases and 5 bases respectively, with 22 bases between them. The CDR3 loop is CASSPLPMGLLDEQYF. In DNA form, the CDR3 reads TGTGCCAGCAGCCCTCTTCCGATGGGGCTTTTGGACGAGCAGTACTTC.

This clone was detected only once. As DNA, the CDR3 is TGCGCCAGCAGCCAAGTGGGCCCGCGGGAGCCCCAGCATTTT. Its translation is CASSQVGPREPQHF. V usage is TRBV4-1 and J usage is TRBJ1-5; D is uncertain. Germline CDR1 is MGHRA and CDR2 is YSYEKL. The V end was cut by 1 base, the J end by 8 bases, with 12 bases between. The CDR3 length is 14 residues.

This chain joins TRBV2 and TRBJ1-2; 10 bases line up with TRBD1. Germline values: CDR1 SNHLY, CDR2 FYNNEI. The CDR3 totals 15 residues. V was pared by 7 bases and J by 6 bases, with 11 bases of the junction left unmatched. DNA for the CDR3: TGTGCCAGCATTGGGACAGGGGCGCTTGTCGATGGCTACACCTTC. As protein: CASIGTGALVDGYTF.

The chain is built from TRBV19 and TRBJ2-2; 9 bases line up with TRBD2. The junction had 12 bases not matched to a gene; V was cut back by 7 bases and J by 0 bases. CDR1 and CDR2 (germline): LNHDA, SQIVND (reference sequence). The CDR3 consists of 18 residues. CDR3 amino acids: CASMRRRGGTPNTGELFF. The CDR3 coding sequence is TGTGCCAGTATGCGGCGGCGGGGGGGGACCCCGAACACCGGGGAGCTGTTTTTT.

This clone appeared a few times. The genes are TRBV29-1 and TRBJ2-1; D not certain. Trimming pared 4 bases from V and 1 base from J, leaving 8 bases between. Germline CDR1 is SQVTM and CDR2 is ANQGSEA. This CDR3 is built from 13 residues. CDR3 in amino acids: CSVVADSYNEQFF. The CDR3 nucleotides read TGCAGCGTTGTTGCGGATTCCTACAATGAGCAGTTCTTC.

The chain uses TRBV6-2 or TRBV6-3 and TRBJ1-5; 7 bases line up with TRBD1. This CDR3 has 14 residues. The germline gives CDR1 MNHEY, CDR2 SVGEGT. V was clipped by 4 bases and J by 6 bases; unmatched bases: 6. The CDR3 loop is CASSWDSLAQPQHF. Written as DNA, the CDR3 is TGTGCCAGCAGTTGGGACAGCCTTGCTCAGCCCCAGCATTTT.

This clone has only one observation. V gene TRBV5-8 combines with J gene TRBJ1-4, with D tentatively TRBD1 (5 bases). Germline V gene data show CDR1 as SGHTS and CDR2 as YDEGEE. With 3 bases removed from V and 5 bases from J, the gap between germline ends came to 8 bases. The CDR3 is 13 residues long. The CDR3 region is CASSSGINEKLFF. DNA of the CDR3: TGTGCCAGCAGCTCAGGGATCAATGAAAAACTGTTTTTT.